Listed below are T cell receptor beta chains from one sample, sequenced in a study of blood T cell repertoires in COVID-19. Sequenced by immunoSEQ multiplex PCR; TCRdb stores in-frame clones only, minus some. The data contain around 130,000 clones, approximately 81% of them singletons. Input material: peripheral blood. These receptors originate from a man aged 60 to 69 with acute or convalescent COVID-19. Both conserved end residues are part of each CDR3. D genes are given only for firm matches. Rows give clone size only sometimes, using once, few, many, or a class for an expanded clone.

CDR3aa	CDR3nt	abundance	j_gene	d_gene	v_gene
CASSPGAGEGARRGKLFF	TGTGCCAGCAGCCCCGGGGCAGGGGAAGGTGCCCGACGAGGAAAACTGTTTTTT	NA	TRBJ1-4	NA	TRBV7-9
CASSSRRLDGELFF	TGTGCCAGCAGCTCCCGGAGACTGGACGGGGAGCTGTTTTTT	once	TRBJ2-2	NA	TRBV7-2
CASSQDSFSRGQTQYF	TGCGCCAGCAGCCAAGACTCTTTCTCCAGGGGGCAGACCCAGTACTTC	NA	TRBJ2-5	TRBD1	TRBV4-3
CASRPTGSSYNSPLHF	TGTGCCAGCAGGCCAACAGGGAGCTCCTATAATTCACCCCTCCACTTT	NA	TRBJ1-6	NA	TRBV28
CASSTYRGQEQYF	TGTGCCAGCAGCACTTACAGGGGGCAGGAGCAGTACTTC	NA	TRBJ2-7	TRBD1	TRBV7-2
CASSRLAGGNYNEQFF	TGCGCCAGCAGCCGACTAGCGGGAGGTAACTACAATGAGCAGTTCTTC	NA	TRBJ2-1	TRBD2	TRBV5-1
CASSQDLRQGAGSPLHF	TGCGCCAGCAGCCAAGATCTCAGACAGGGGGCCGGGTCACCCCTCCACTTT	NA	TRBJ1-6	TRBD1	TRBV4-1
CASSGTFTGERPQHF	TGCGCCAGCAGCGGAACCTTTACAGGGGAAAGGCCCCAGCATTTT	medium-sized	TRBJ1-5	TRBD1	TRBV4-3
CASSLAGTSGTNEQFF	TGTGCCAGCAGTTTGGCCGGGACTAGCGGGACCAATGAGCAGTTCTTC	NA	TRBJ2-1	TRBD2	TRBV28
CASSGTSGIGGELFF	TGTGCCAGCAGTGGCACTAGCGGGATTGGGGGGGAGCTGTTTTTT	NA	TRBJ2-2	TRBD2	TRBV2
CASSDQGDPRAFF	TGCGCCAGCAGTGACCAAGGGGATCCGAGAGCTTTCTTT	few	TRBJ1-1	NA	TRBV10-2
CASSLPLAGGSHEQYF	TGTGCCAGCAGCTTACCACTAGCGGGAGGTTCCCACGAGCAGTACTTC	NA	TRBJ2-7	TRBD2	TRBV7-9
CASSVQGWDEQYF	TGTGCCAGCAGTGTCCAGGGTTGGGACGAGCAGTACTTC	NA	TRBJ2-7	NA	TRBV2
CASTPRTGGDTGELFF	TGTGCCAGTACCCCCCGGACAGGGGGCGATACCGGGGAGCTGTTTTTT	NA	TRBJ2-2	TRBD1	TRBV19
CASSVSGDSQETQYF	TGTGCCAGCAGCGTGTCTGGGGACAGCCAAGAGACCCAGTACTTC	NA	TRBJ2-5	TRBD1	TRBV9
CASSFRTGTYNEQFF	TGTGCCAGCAGCTTCAGGACAGGGACCTACAATGAGCAGTTCTTC	NA	TRBJ2-1	TRBD1	TRBV11-2
CASSGRQGLETQYF	TGCGCCAGCAGTGGACGACAGGGCCTGGAGACCCAGTACTTC	few	TRBJ2-5	TRBD1	TRBV10-1
CASSPLAGGPYEQYF	TGTGCCAGCAGCCCCCTAGCGGGAGGGCCCTACGAGCAGTACTTC	NA	TRBJ2-7	TRBD2	TRBV3-1/TRBV3-2
CASSSGTGPTSTDTQYF	TGTGCCAGCAGCTCCGGGACAGGGCCGACTAGCACAGATACGCAGTATTTT	NA	TRBJ2-3	TRBD1	TRBV7-2
CASSLSGTSDTQYF	TGTGCCAGCAGCCTTAGCGGGACTTCAGATACGCAGTATTTT	NA	TRBJ2-3	TRBD2	TRBV3-1/TRBV3-2
CASSLRESGYEQYF	TGCGCCAGCAGCTTGCGGGAGTCGGGCTACGAGCAGTACTTC	few	TRBJ2-7	NA	TRBV5-1
CASASGGGGELFF	TGTGCCAGCGCATCAGGGGGCGGCGGGGAGCTGTTTTTT	once	TRBJ2-2	TRBD1	TRBV28
CASSYAGGETQYF	TGTGCCAGCAGTTACGCGGGAGGAGAGACCCAGTACTTC	NA	TRBJ2-5	TRBD2	TRBV28
CATSRDEGDEQYF	TGTGCCACCAGCAGAGATGAAGGGGACGAGCAGTACTTC	NA	TRBJ2-7	NA	TRBV15
CASSSGSNQPQHF	TGTGCCAGCAGCTCGGGAAGCAATCAGCCCCAGCATTTT	NA	TRBJ1-5	NA	TRBV5-4
CASSLGTGSLSYNEQFF	TGTGCCAGCAGCCTCGGGACAGGGAGCCTCTCCTACAATGAGCAGTTCTTC	NA	TRBJ2-1	TRBD1	TRBV7-2
CASSSSGLLREQYF	TGTGCCAGCAGTTCCTCGGGACTCCTGCGCGAGCAGTACTTC	NA	TRBJ2-7	NA	TRBV6-6
CASSSNNRATGYTF	TGTGCCAGCAGCTCCAACAACAGGGCGACAGGCTACACCTTC	once	TRBJ1-2	NA	TRBV6-5
CASKPGQVTYEQYF	TGTGCCAGCAAGCCCGGACAGGTGACCTACGAGCAGTACTTC	NA	TRBJ2-7	TRBD1	TRBV6-5
CASSESRGLAGVNEQFF	TGTGCCAGCAGTGAATCCAGGGGACTAGCGGGAGTGAATGAGCAGTTCTTC	NA	TRBJ2-1	TRBD2	TRBV27
CASSPGLASREQYF	TGTGCCAGCAGTCCGGGACTGGCCTCAAGGGAGCAGTACTTC	NA	TRBJ2-7	NA	TRBV27
CASSHTSGAADTQYF	TGCGCCAGCAGCCACACTAGCGGGGCGGCAGATACGCAGTATTTT	NA	TRBJ2-3	TRBD2	TRBV4-3
CAIRQGPSYEQYF	TGTGCCATCAGACAGGGGCCCTCCTACGAGCAGTACTTC	once	TRBJ2-7	TRBD1	TRBV24-1
CARSPMTGIVYNEQFF	TGTGCCAGAAGCCCAATGACAGGGATCGTCTACAATGAGCAGTTCTTC	NA	TRBJ2-1	NA	TRBV7-5
CASSPLNAVSSYEQYF	TGTGCCAGCAGTCCCTTGAACGCGGTTAGCTCCTACGAGCAGTACTTC	NA	TRBJ2-7	NA	TRBV27
CASSFPPGRTRNEQFF	TGTGCCAGCAGTTTCCCCCCCGGGAGAACGAGAAATGAGCAGTTCTTC	NA	TRBJ2-1	NA	TRBV28
CASVPGLADNEQFF	TGTGCCAGCGTACCGGGACTAGCGGACAATGAGCAGTTCTTC	NA	TRBJ2-1	TRBD2	TRBV2
CASSLAGLGYEQYF	TGTGCCAGTAGTCTAGCGGGATTAGGCTACGAGCAGTACTTC	NA	TRBJ2-7	TRBD2	TRBV19
CASTSQTYEQYF	TGTGCCAGCACATCACAAACCTACGAGCAGTACTTC	NA	TRBJ2-7	NA	TRBV6-6
CASSLTGLQDTQYF	TGTGCCAGCAGCTTAACGGGACTCCAGGATACGCAGTATTTT	once	TRBJ2-3	NA	TRBV7-9
CASSLLYGNTIYF	TGTGCCAGCAGTTTACTATATGGAAACACCATATATTTT	NA	TRBJ1-3	NA	TRBV12-3/TRBV12-4
CASSFIASGELFF	TGTGCCAGCAGCTTTATAGCGTCCGGGGAGCTGTTTTTT	NA	TRBJ2-2	NA	TRBV11-2
CASSKGEGYEQYF	TGTGCCAGCAGCAAAGGGGAGGGATACGAGCAGTACTTC	NA	TRBJ2-7	TRBD2	TRBV9
CASSLDVLGNSPLHF	TGTGCCAGCAGCTTAGATGTACTCGGGAATTCACCCCTCCACTTT	NA	TRBJ1-6	NA	TRBV11-2